This entry features one T cell receptor (beta chain) sequence. Its antigen is not yet known. The input lacks base qualities; no much larger clone sits a single base away. The method behind the library was the immunoSEQ multiplex PCR assay. The multiplex PCR relied on a mix of 60 forward primers for TCR Vbeta segments and 13 reverse primers for TCR Jbeta segments. The CDR3 region of rearranged TCR beta genes was amplified from genomic DNA with a multiplex PCR assay. Amplified TCR beta libraries were sequenced as 87-base-pair reads on the Illumina HiSeq System. In the paper's pipeline: A later analysis counted about 80 million unique TCR beta chains across the 500 to 850 repertoires, and some 11 million of these chains were shared by at least two donors. Raw reads were error-corrected and collapsed into unique sequences with a nearest-neighbor algorithm that merged closely related sequences to remove PCR and sequencing errors. CDR3 sequences were aligned to IMGT reference sequences to assign V, D and J gene segments. For a sequence to be retained, a match of at least six nucleotides was required to both a V gene segment and a J gene segment. A rearrangement counted as productive if the CDR3 had no stop codons and remained in frame with V and J, and every other rearrangement counted as non-productive. CDR3 was defined by IMGT convention, running from the second conserved V-encoded cysteine to the conserved J-encoded phenylalanine. In an earlier analysis of some 550 of the donors, sequences lacking an unambiguous match to a single V gene segment were excluded. In an earlier analysis of 587 of the donors, a V segment was called functional when productive rearrangements were above 56.7%, and segregating when the standard deviation between donors exceeded 5%. A statistical classification framework was developed to diagnose cytomegalovirus status using the catalog of TCR beta chain sequences. A later analysis assigned V and J genes by comparing TCR nucleotide sequences with IMGT/GENE-DB human TR gene sequences. Using the TCRdist pipeline, a later analysis assigned CDR3 sequences along with most-parsimonious VDJ recombination scenarios. In a later analysis, each TCR beta chain was defined by its CDR3 amino acid sequence together with its V-gene family, and reads without a unique V-gene family were excluded. In a later analysis, several hundred highly shared, low-generation-probability nucleotide sequences were removed to address suspected cross-contamination and a sequencing artifact. In a later analysis, a clonal expansion index was calculated for each public chain from normalized within-repertoire ranks of inferred template counts. In a later analysis, generation probabilities were computed with a VDJ recombination model fitted to out-of-frame rearrangements, and the resulting probabilities were checked against IGoR. In a later analysis, TCR-TCR, TCR-HLA and TCR-CMV co-occurrence was scored with hypergeometric tests, and a repertoire-size bias correction was applied to TCR pairs. To estimate false discovery rates, a later analysis permuted the HLA or CMV assignments 20 times. In a later analysis, co-occurring TCRs were grouped with DBSCAN, and TCRdist sequence similarity was added when clustering was performed within HLA-allele-positive subsets. Repertoires with fewer than 30,000 or more than 120,000 public chains were left out of co-occurrence clustering, as were a handful of repertoires with anomalous nucleotide sharing. TCRdb stores this immuneACCESS table with in-frame sequences only. Part of the clones is absent; in the studies checked, under half of the shortfall reflects unresolved V genes, and no reason is known for the rest. The DNA gave D and trimming, while V, J and clone size come from that table. The sample table holds approximately 280,000 clones, of which roughly 89% were seen once. The top ten constitute about 4% of the sample.

Via the germline V gene (reference sequence), CDR1 is LNHDA and CDR2 SQIVND. The CDR3 numbers 15 residues from cysteine through phenylalanine. Only the CDR3 DNA is retained, 45 bases long and in frame from the first base. The V end loses 8 bases and the J end loses 3 bases, and a stretch of 17 bases separates them. This entry is derived from a study of cytomegalovirus exposure and HLA in healthy donors (dated by TCRdb to about 2017). Describing the broader study: According to an earlier analysis of several hundred of the donors, 150 million to 200 million T cells yielded roughly 100 million unique TCR beta sequences and around 280 Gb of sequence data. An early release that covered about 640 HLA-typed donors contained 300 to 350 gigabases of sequencing data and approximately 85 million unique TCR sequences. Among the approximately 400 genotyped donors, 81% belonged to the genetic ancestry cluster associated with self-reported Caucasian donors. The study aimed to test whether cataloging public T cell receptors could reveal signatures of past pathogen exposure. The study profiled the T cell repertoires of fewer than 850 subjects by immunosequencing and related them to cytomegalovirus serostatus. A separate validation cohort of 100 to 150 different subjects was used in addition to the approximately 610-subject first cohort. To predict cytomegalovirus infection status, the study combined high-throughput TCR immunosequencing, statistical association of individual TCRs with disease status, and machine learning. A later analysis re-examined previously published TCR beta repertoires from more than 550 donors and added high-resolution HLA genotyping to investigate patterns of TCR occurrence. Rather than using new phenotypic data, the later analysis identified candidate immune exposures from TCR beta sequences and from how often those sequences occurred across donors. To decide whether each TCR beta V gene segment behaved as functional or pseudogenic, an earlier analysis of approximately 620 of the donors relied on high-throughput TCR beta sequencing. Donor age, sex, ethnicity and CMV serostatus were compiled alongside the repertoire data. A later genetic analysis took genome-wide SNP genotypes for about 65% of the roughly 670 donors and used that subset as a discovery cohort. Every discovery cohort repertoire had been produced on one sequencing platform. HLA typing covered class I and class II loci at four-digit resolution. Typing coverage differed by locus: A, B, C, DRB1 and DQB1 were typed in about 620-630 donors, DQA1 in about 500, DPA1 in 600 to 610, and DPB1 in roughly 450. Five DR-DQ haplotypes were handled as single units for association and clustering, since linkage in the cohort was strong. Among some 400 genotyped donors of the cohort, an average of approximately 220,000 unique TCR beta nucleotide sequences was sequenced per donor, of which 15% to 20% were non-productive.

What the research found in general, with its limitations: V-gene and J-gene trimming of TCR beta chains was associated with a missense DCLRE1C variant in a later genetic analysis, and the association was replicated in an independent cohort. In this cohort, only TCR beta chains were sequenced, and detectable features were limited by the absence of alpha or paired-chain data. When HLA alleles, especially DR and DQ, strongly co-occurred, attributing TCR associations to individual alleles was difficult. The classifier was reported to diagnose cytomegalovirus status with high specificity and sensitivity in both the original and validation cohorts. Presence/absence analyses assumed roughly uniform sequencing depth across donors, an assumption that may not hold. A further reported finding was that TCR beta sequences accurately predicted the HLA-A and HLA-B alleles for most subjects in the first cohort. A cluster of highly shared sequence variants was judged likely to be a technical artifact of the sequencing pipeline. A later analysis associated about 18,000 TCR beta sequences with specific HLA alleles at a false discovery rate of 0.05. Because HLA typing was missing for some donors at each locus, association tests included only the typed subset. A few of the identified cytomegalovirus-associated TCR beta chains were confirmed in vitro to be specific for cytomegalovirus antigens. Because counts were too low, around 18 rarely observed V segments, including chromosome 9 orphons, were left out of the earlier analysis of several hundred of the donors. Most TCR sequences were seen in very few donors, while some public TCRs were found in many individuals. The 87-base-pair reads could not distinguish some IMGT-functional V segments, including TRBV6-2 and TRBV6-3, so those segments were excluded. In a later analysis, the rate of TCR association differed among HLA loci, with DRB1 alleles having the most associated TCRs and HLA-C alleles having the fewest. In a later genetic analysis, fewer N-insertions in productive TCRs were reported among donors in an Asian-associated ancestry cluster than the roughly 700-donor mean. In a later analysis, most CMV-associated TCR beta chains were found to appear HLA-restricted, with HLA associations seemingly driven largely by CMV exposure. Linkage disequilibrium might explain the correlated functional status among segregating V segments, but an unknown experimental factor could not be excluded. In a later analysis, HLA-associated TCR beta chains showed more clonal expansion and lower generation probabilities than non-associated chains that were equally common. The study listed 164 TCR beta chains as associated with cytomegalovirus. According to the authors, the approach could potentially be generalized to other disease states and immunological phenotypes. In an earlier analysis of a few hundred of the donors, most TCR beta V segments were observed in productive rearrangements about 90% or about 30% of the time, broadly matching IMGT annotations. According to a later analysis, parvovirus B19, influenza, CMV and Epstein-Barr virus appeared linked to several top co-occurrence clusters. For the cohort, immune exposure information was limited to CMV serostatus.

In total, fewer than 750 healthy bone marrow donors made up the cohort. At the time of sampling, all cohort members were nominally healthy, though unrecorded immune exposures were likely present. The donor tested CMV seropositive, placing the donor among the approximately 290 seropositive members of the cohort. Every donor gave a peripheral blood sample, and the peripheral blood mononuclear cells from that sample were used for TCR beta sequencing. The Qiagen DNeasy Blood Extraction Kit was used to extract genomic DNA from the blood cell samples. This sequence originates from a man aged 40-49 years in good health and CMV-seropositive. Material: PBMCs. The chain is assembled from TRBV19 and TRBJ2-1, with TRBD1 tentatively as D gene (5 bases match). This receptor carries the CDR3 CASSFKGLHYNEQFF. The nucleotides are TGTGCCAGTTCCTTTAAGGGGTTACACTACAATGAGCAGTTCTTC.